This T cell receptor beta chain emerged from a study of CD8+CD57+ T cells in acquired aplastic anemia. The TCR beta profiling, which covered VDJ combination and CDR3 sequence, was carried out using genomic DNA as the template. Each CDR3 protein is one row after TCRdb ran MiXCR on the reads. The sample includes about 190,000 distinct CDR3 sequences, around 59% of them seen just once. V was pared by 5 bases and J by 8 bases, with 10 bases between. The CDR3 totals 12 residues. This clonotype originated in a human donor in good health, serving as a control. The source material was sorted CD4+, CD8+, or CD8+CD57+ T cells (not recorded which) from PBMCs. V and J are TRBV12-3 or TRBV12-4 and TRBJ2-1; D ambiguous. The CDR3 coding sequence is TGTGCCAGCAGTCCCAAATCGGATGAGCAGTTCTTC. This gives the protein CASSPKSDEQFF.